These T cell receptor beta chains were read from a single sample in a study of blood T cell repertoires in COVID-19. Produced via immunoSEQ multiplex PCR; TCRdb's table is partial and in-frame only. The data contain roughly 250,000 clones, more than 80% of them singletons. Sequences were obtained from PBMCs or T cells enriched from blood (not recorded which). These receptor sequences come from a young woman who had recovered from COVID-19. Each CDR3 is given with its conserved first and last residue. D genes are given only for firm matches. Rows give clone size only sometimes, using once, few, many, or a class for an expanded clone.

d_call j_call v_call clone_size cdr3_aa cdr3_nt
. TRBJ2-3 TRBV11-3 . CASSLEAGVGDTQYF TGTGCCAGCAGCTTAGAAGCCGGGGTTGGAGATACGCAGTATTTT
TRBD1 TRBJ1-5 TRBV5-5 . CASSSGGGSNQPQHF TGTGCCAGCAGCTCAGGGGGCGGGAGCAATCAGCCCCAGCATTTT
. TRBJ1-2 TRBV14 once CASSQDPGDIYGYTF TGTGCCAGCAGCCAAGATCCAGGGGATATCTATGGCTACACCTTC
TRBD1 TRBJ1-1 TRBV28 many CASSRTQGRRSEAFF TGTGCCAGCAGTAGAACACAGGGGCGACGGTCTGAAGCTTTCTTT
TRBD2 TRBJ2-1 TRBV11-3 . CASSLGGGAENEQFF TGTGCCAGCAGCTTAGGCGGGGGGGCCGAAAATGAGCAGTTCTTC
TRBD2 TRBJ2-1 TRBV10-3 . CAISESRLADNEQFF TGTGCCATCAGTGAGTCCAGACTAGCGGACAATGAGCAGTTCTTC
. TRBJ1-1 TRBV3-1/TRBV3-2 . CASSLGGGRTEAFF TGTGCCAGCAGCCTGGGGGGGGGAAGGACTGAAGCTTTCTTT
. TRBJ2-1 TRBV5-1 . CASSLVGDNEQFF TGCGCCAGCAGCTTGGTTGGAGACAATGAGCAGTTCTTC
TRBD2 TRBJ2-5 TRBV4-2 . CASSPASGGAQETQYF TGTGCCAGCAGCCCTGCTAGCGGGGGGGCCCAAGAGACCCAGTACTTC
TRBD2 TRBJ2-7 TRBV3-1/TRBV3-2 few CASSHLGGGAYEQYF TGTGCCAGCAGCCATCTCGGTGGGGGGGCCTACGAGCAGTACTTC
. TRBJ1-1 TRBV7-9 . CASSPRARDEAFF TGTGCCAGCAGCCCCCGAGCCAGGGATGAAGCTTTCTTT
TRBD1 TRBJ2-2 TRBV11-3 . CASSPNRGTGDTGELFF TGTGCCAGCAGCCCGAATCGCGGGACAGGGGACACCGGGGAGCTGTTTTTT
TRBD1 TRBJ2-3 TRBV19 . CASRPTGSGDTQYF TGTGCCAGTAGACCGACAGGGTCCGGGGATACGCAGTATTTT
TRBD2 TRBJ2-1 TRBV5-1 . CASSLVTSGGKNEQFF TGCGCCAGCAGCTTGGTAACTAGCGGGGGGAAGAATGAGCAGTTCTTC
. TRBJ1-2 TRBV14 . CASSPPGGSTSVYGYTF TGTGCCAGCAGCCCACCCGGGGGGTCGACATCTGTTTATGGCTACACCTTC
. TRBJ1-5 TRBV7-6 once CASSSDSGYRNQPQHF TGTGCCAGCAGCTCAGACTCAGGGTATCGCAATCAGCCCCAGCATTTT
TRBD1 TRBJ1-5 TRBV6-1 . CASSATGGVGSTQPQHF TGTGCCAGCAGTGCAACAGGGGGCGTCGGTTCAACTCAGCCCCAGCATTTT
TRBD2 TRBJ2-2 TRBV12-5 . CASGLAQTSGGTGELFF TGTGCTAGTGGTTTGGCCCAGACTAGCGGGGGGACCGGGGAGCTGTTTTTT
. TRBJ1-6 TRBV4-1 . CASSQPLANSPLHF TGCGCCAGCAGCCAACCCTTAGCAAATTCACCCCTCCACTTT
. TRBJ2-4 TRBV27 once CASSPYSGDIQYF TGTGCCAGCAGTCCCTACTCAGGGGACATTCAGTACTTC
TRBD1 TRBJ2-1 TRBV27 . CASTGDRGRNEQFF TGTGCCAGCACCGGGGACAGGGGACGCAATGAGCAGTTCTTC
TRBD1 TRBJ2-6 TRBV28 . CASIRGRGRSGANVLTF TGTGCCAGCATCCGGGGCAGGGGGCGGTCTGGGGCCAACGTCCTGACTTTC
TRBD2 TRBJ2-3 TRBV29-1 . CSVPRLAGGFGTDTQYF TGCAGCGTCCCGAGACTAGCGGGGGGGTTTGGGACAGATACGCAGTATTTT
TRBD1 TRBJ1-2 TRBV7-3 . CASTNRGLTNYGYTF TGTGCCAGCACCAACAGGGGCTTGACTAACTATGGCTACACCTTC
. TRBJ1-2 TRBV19 . CASSISLGLRGYGYTF TGTGCCAGTAGTATCAGTTTGGGTTTAAGGGGCTATGGCTACACCTTC
TRBD1 TRBJ1-6 TRBV18 . CASSGQGRDSPLHF TGTGCCAGCTCCGGACAGGGAAGGGATTCACCCCTCCACTTT
TRBD1 TRBJ2-3 TRBV9 . CASSRQGNTDTQYF TGTGCCAGCAGCCGACAGGGTAACACAGATACGCAGTATTTT
. TRBJ2-3 TRBV7-9 . CATAGASTDTQYF TGTGCCACGGCGGGGGCTAGCACAGATACGCAGTATTTT
TRBD1 TRBJ1-1 TRBV28 . CASSFFGTGNRAFF TGTGCCAGCAGTTTTTTCGGGACAGGAAACAGAGCTTTCTTT
TRBD2 TRBJ2-1 TRBV2 . CASSDRLAGVFEQFF TGTGCCAGCAGCGACAGACTAGCGGGGGTCTTTGAGCAGTTCTTC
. TRBJ1-1 TRBV6-2/TRBV6-3 . CASSRTSTEAFF TGTGCCAGCAGCCGCACGAGCACTGAAGCTTTCTTT
. TRBJ2-7 TRBV4-1 . CASSQGGDPFYEQYF TGCGCCAGCAGCCAAGGGGGGGACCCATTTTACGAGCAGTACTTC
. TRBJ2-5 TRBV6-5 . CASSYGRGGAKTQYF TGTGCCAGCAGTTATGGCCGCGGGGGCGCCAAGACCCAGTACTTC
. TRBJ2-7 TRBV12-3/TRBV12-4 . CASNGRSHEQYF TGTGCCAGCAACGGCAGGTCCCACGAGCAGTACTTC
TRBD1 TRBJ1-1 TRBV2 . CASSFDRGRRGTEAFF TGTGCCAGCAGCTTCGACAGGGGGCGTCGAGGAACTGAAGCTTTCTTT
. TRBJ1-1 TRBV18 few CASSPPLGLNTEAFF TGTGCCAGCTCACCACCTCTAGGTCTGAACACTGAAGCTTTCTTT
. TRBJ2-2 TRBV5-1 . CASSLDGNTGELFF TGCGCCAGCAGCTTGGACGGTAACACCGGGGAGCTGTTTTTT
. TRBJ1-1 TRBV5-1 . CASSFAPSTGVVKGTEAFF TGCGCCAGCAGCTTCGCCCCCTCGACAGGTGTCGTGAAGGGCACTGAAGCTTTCTTT
TRBD1 TRBJ1-2 TRBV19 . CASSLGQIYGYTF TGTGCCAGTAGCTTGGGACAGATTTATGGCTACACCTTC
. TRBJ2-6 TRBV19 once CASSMFAESNSGANVLTF TGTGCCAGTAGTATGTTTGCAGAAAGTAACTCTGGGGCCAACGTCCTGACTTTC
. TRBJ1-4 TRBV15 . CATSRDLAEKLFF TGTGCCACCAGCAGAGATCTAGCTGAAAAACTGTTTTTT
TRBD2 TRBJ2-5 TRBV5-1 once CASSRGLAGVLVETQYF TGCGCCAGCAGCAGGGGACTAGCGGGGGTCCTAGTAGAGACCCAGTACTTC